Described below is a single T cell receptor beta chain sequence and its context. Other DNA sequences within the sample encode an identical CDR3. Germline lookup yields CDR1 SGDLS and CDR2 YYNGEE. The CDR3 has 13 residues. The V gene lost 1 base and the J gene lost 2 bases, with 6 bases spanning the gap. The record originates from a study of cytomegalovirus exposure and HLA in healthy donors. Assay used: immunoSEQ multiplex PCR; TCRdb lists only in-frame clones, some missing. This table has 150,000 to 200,000 clones, approximately 86% appearing once. The chain employs TRBV9 and TRBJ1-2; D is undetermined. The clonotype originates from a man younger than 35 in good health and CMV-seropositive. The sequenced sample was PBMCs. CDR3 in amino acids: CASSVSGNYGYTF. In nucleotides, the CDR3 is TGTGCCAGCAGCGTATCGGGGAACTATGGCTACACCTTC.